This T cell receptor beta chain came from a study of shared clonotypes between healthy human individuals. V was clipped by 6 bases and J by 2 bases, with 13 bases between them. CDR1 and CDR2 (germline): MDHEN, SYDVKM. This CDR3 contains 14 residues. Libraries were prepared by immunoSEQ multiplex PCR; TCRdb keeps only in-frame clonotypes and omits some of them. The top ten hold 0.37% of the sample, which has 2 million to 2.5 million clones, less than 95% seen once. V is TRBV28 and J is TRBJ1-2; D might be TRBD1 (5 bases). What was sequenced was naive CD4+ T cells from PBMCs. Subset in this sample: CD45RA+ positively selected. The TCR originated in a man younger than 30 in good health. Some clones in this sample may be carry-over from other donors' samples. CDR3 loop: CASSPFGQNYGYTF. CDR3 sequence (DNA): TGTGCCAGCAGCCCTTTCGGACAAAACTATGGCTACACCTTC.